This T cell receptor (beta chain) was documented in a study of T cell repertoires in cytomegalovirus infection. Study-level background: Public TCR beta signatures indicated both CMV infection and matching HLA type. Study observations and caveats: There were HLA-C-restricted CMV-specific TCR beta clonotypes dominating the ex vivo response. Public TCR beta family frequency separated CMV-and-HLA carriers, including in an independent cohort.

The germline V gene has CDR1 MGHRA and CDR2 YSYEKL. The V end was cut by 0 bases, the J end by 5 bases, with 13 bases between. The CDR3 has 15 amino acids. TCRdb reprocessed the reads with MiXCR, giving one entry per CDR3 protein. The sample contains over 90,000 distinct CDR3 sequences, 16% of which appear only once. This clonotype was recorded a few times. Its target is unknown. The receptor was isolated from a human donor in good health (CMV status not recorded). Some clones in this sample may be carry-over from other donors' samples. The gene calls are TRBV4-1 and TRBJ1-1; D might be TRBD1 (5 bases). The material sequenced was PBMCs. This CDR3 reads CASSQDLQGLTEAFF. The CDR3 bases are TGCGCCAGCAGCCAAGATCTCCAGGGATTAACTGAAGCTTTCTTT.